Described below is a single TCR beta chain sequence and its context. Antigen: not known. This entry is derived from a study of T cell responses to AZD1222 COVID-19 vaccine. Looking at the study overall: Pooled samples include second doses given at about 4 or 12 weeks.

General study results and limits: The peak T cell response came first, and repertoires were sampled only after it. Clonal diversity may have been underestimated, and the donors were mostly white British, with more females than males. It was only five to seven AZD1222 recipients who were seropositive at baseline.

The V end lost 1 base, the J end lost 4 bases, and 7 bases lay between the germline ends. The CDR3 is made up of 13 amino acids. CDR1 MDHEN and CDR2 SYDVKM come from the germline V gene. Produced via immunoSEQ multiplex PCR; TCRdb's table is partial and in-frame only. The data hold over 110,000 clones, with over 85% observed a single time. The chain employs TRBV28 and TRBJ1-1; D gene ambiguous. Source: peripheral blood, taken on day 0 of AZD1222 vaccination. The clonotype originates from an adult in good health. In DNA form, the CDR3 reads TGTGCCAGCAGTTTATCAGCTGTCACTGAAGCTTTCTTT. This codes for CASSLSAVTEAFF.